This T cell receptor (beta chain) was found in a study of CD8 T cells in ankylosing spondylitis. Generation of TCR beta libraries employed quantitative 5'-RACE incorporating molecular barcodes. TCRdb re-derived calls from the 5' RACE reads in MiXCR, one entry per CDR3 protein. Here the sample spans about 540,000 distinct CDR3 sequences, over 9.5% being singletons. This clonotype was observed many times. What it binds is unknown. Whole-study findings and limits: The authors reported significant enrichment of disease-linked clones in matched ankylosing spondylitis synovial fluid. Some motif variants were previously reported in reactive arthritis synovial fluid and blood. Disease-associated clones were CD8+ and fairly uncommon in peripheral blood. The study identified a TCR beta motif of under ten highly homologous variants that appeared characteristic of ankylosing spondylitis blood.

Germline CDR1 and CDR2: SGHRS and YFSETQ. The junction had 1 base not matched to a gene; V was cut back by 2 bases and J by 3 bases. The CDR3 has 14 residues. The genes are TRBV5-1 and TRBJ2-1; 8 positions agree with TRBD2. Sequencing used blood, either unsorted or a sorted T cell fraction (not recorded which). The sequence derives from a male donor with ankylosing spondylitis. DNA for the CDR3: TGCGCCAGCAGCTTCGGGACTAGCTACAATGAGCAGTTCTTC. This encodes CASSFGTSYNEQFF.